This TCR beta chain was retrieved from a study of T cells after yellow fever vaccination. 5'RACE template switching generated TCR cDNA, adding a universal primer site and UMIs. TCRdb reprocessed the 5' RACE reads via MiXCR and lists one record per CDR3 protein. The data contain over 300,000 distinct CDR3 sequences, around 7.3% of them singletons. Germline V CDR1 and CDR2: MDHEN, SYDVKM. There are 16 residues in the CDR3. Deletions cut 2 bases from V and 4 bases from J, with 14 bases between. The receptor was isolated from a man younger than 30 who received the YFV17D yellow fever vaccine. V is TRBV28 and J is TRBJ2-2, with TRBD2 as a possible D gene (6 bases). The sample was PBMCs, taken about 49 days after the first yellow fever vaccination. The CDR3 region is CASSLVSGSATGELFF. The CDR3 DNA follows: TGTGCCAGCAGTTTAGTGAGCGGGTCAGCCACCGGGGAGCTGTTTTTT.